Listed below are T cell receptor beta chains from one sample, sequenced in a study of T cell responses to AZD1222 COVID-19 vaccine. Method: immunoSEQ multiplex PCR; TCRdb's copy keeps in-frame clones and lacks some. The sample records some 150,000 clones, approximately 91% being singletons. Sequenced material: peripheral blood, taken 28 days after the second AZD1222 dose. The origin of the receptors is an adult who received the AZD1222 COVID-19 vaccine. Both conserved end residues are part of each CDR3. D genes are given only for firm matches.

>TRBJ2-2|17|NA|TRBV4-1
CASSQAGYVTNTGELFF
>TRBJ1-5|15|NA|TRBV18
CASSPGRISNQPQHF
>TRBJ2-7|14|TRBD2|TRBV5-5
CASSLGGEGYEQYF
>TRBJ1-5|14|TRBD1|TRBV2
CASNQDRVNQPQHF
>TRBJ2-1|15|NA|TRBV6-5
CASRTQGLPYNEQFF
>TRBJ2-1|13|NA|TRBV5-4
CASSFGPDNEQFF
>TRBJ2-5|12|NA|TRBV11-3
CASSLDTETQYF
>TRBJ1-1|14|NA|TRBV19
CASRQPHMNTEAFF
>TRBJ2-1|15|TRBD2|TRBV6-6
CASSPGTSGRDEQFF
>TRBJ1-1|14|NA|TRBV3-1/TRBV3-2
CASSSPGEYTEAFF
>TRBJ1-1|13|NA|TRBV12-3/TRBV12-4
CASRRVRNTEAFF
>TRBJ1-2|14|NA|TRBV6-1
CASSEDGPIYGYTF
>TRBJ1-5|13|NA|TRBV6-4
CASSQELNQPQHF
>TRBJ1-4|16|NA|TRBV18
CASSSSAAGFGEKLFF
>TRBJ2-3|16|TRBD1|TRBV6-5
CASSSPTGWGTDTQYF
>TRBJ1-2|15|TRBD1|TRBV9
CASSVGGGPSYGYTF
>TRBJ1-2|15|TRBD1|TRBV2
CASSRDRERGYGYTF
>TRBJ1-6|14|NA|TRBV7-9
CASSLEGRGSPLHF
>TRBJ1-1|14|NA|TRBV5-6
CASSFPQGNTEAFF
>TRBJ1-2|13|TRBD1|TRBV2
CARTGTVERGYTF
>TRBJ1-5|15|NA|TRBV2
CASSGRGLGNQPQHF
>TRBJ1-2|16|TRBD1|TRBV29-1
CSVETPTGGSNYGYTF
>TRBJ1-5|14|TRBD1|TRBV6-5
CASSPRTGYQPQHF
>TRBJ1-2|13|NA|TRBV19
CASSIGGEYGYTF
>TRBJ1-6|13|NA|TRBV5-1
CASSEGRRSPLHF
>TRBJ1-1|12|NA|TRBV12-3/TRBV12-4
CASSFSNTEAFF
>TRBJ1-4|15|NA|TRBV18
CASSPPGGRLEKLFF